This record covers a single TCR beta chain. Its target is unknown. Looked up from germline, CDR1 is SGHTS and CDR2 is YDEGEE. This CDR3 contains 16 residues. Between the trimmed V and J ends, which lost 4 bases and 1 base, there was a span of 15 bases. Original processing methods: ImmunoSEQ output held junction-only sequences without quality scores, so filtering differed. Clones were sequenced by immunoSEQ multiplex PCR, and TCRdb holds only the in-frame ones, with some missing. V and J calls plus clone size are reproduced from that table; the DNA served to infer D and trimming. The sample gives 1,400,000 or so clones, 98% to 99% of which show up once; under 0.45% is in the top ten. These data come from a study of shared clonotypes between healthy human individuals. Study findings and constraints: Rarefaction exposed incomplete sorted-subset sequencing despite large depth.

The V and J genes are TRBV5-8 and TRBJ1-3; D call uncertain. Sequences were obtained from naive CD4+ T cells sorted from blood. As for subset: CD45RA+ positively selected. The sequence came from a man between 25 and 39 years old in good health. The CDR3 here is CASSRYSGASGNTIYF. The CDR3 DNA reads as TGTGCCAGCAGCCGTTATTCAGGAGCTTCTGGAAACACCATATATTTT.